What follows are 19 T cell receptor beta chains derived from one specimen sequenced in a study of T cells in Graves' hyperthyroidism and ophthalmopathy (dated by TCRdb to the late 2010s). Receptor libraries were prepared by multiplex PCR. The sample was run on an Illumina HiSeq 2000. The TCR beta CDR3 regions were amplified from RNA transcripts. The TCR CDR3 was subjected to a first round of RT-PCR using the HTBI primer set and the Qiagen OneStep RT-PCR kit. TCRdb reran the public reads through fastp at Q25 and MiXCR, keeping productive beta chains. Identical CDR3 protein sequences are pooled into one entry, listed with their most common genes and DNA. The sample table shows roughly 700,000 distinct CDR3 sequences, and 35% are seen once. The ten largest clones represent around a third of the sample. Sequenced input: blood. These receptors were obtained from a woman in her forties with Graves' hyperthyroidism.

Many counts were recorded for this clonotype. The V and J genes are TRBV20-1 and TRBJ1-5; 8 bases map to TRBD1. Unmatched junction bases numbered 7, after V lost 8 bases and J lost 4 bases. This CDR3 has 13 residues. Germline values: CDR1 DFQATT, CDR2 SNEGSKA (reference sequence). The CDR3 loop reads CSFAGQDNQPQHF. CDR3 nucleotides: TGCAGTTTCGCGGGACAGGATAATCAGCCCCAGCATTTT.

This clonotype was observed at least ten times. The genes are TRBV5-1 and TRBJ1-5; D perhaps matches TRBD1 (5 bases). The CDR3 is 14 residues long. Trimming stripped 3 bases from V and 6 bases from J, with 13 bases between. Germline V lookup: CDR1 SGHRS, CDR2 YFSETQ. The CDR3 DNA reads as TGCGCCAGCAGCTCAGGGACCGGGGGTCAGCCCCAGCATTTT. It yields the protein CASSSGTGGQPQHF.

The rearrangement joins TRBV7-2 to TRBJ1-5, with 7 bases aligning to TRBD1. This CDR3 region has 17 residues. With V trimmed by 1 base and J by 1 base, 7 bases remained unmatched. The V gene's germline CDR1 is SGHTA and CDR2 FQGNSA. The CDR3, as DNA: TGTGCCAGCAGCTTAGGCAGACAGGGTAGGAGCAATCAGCCCCAGCATTTT. Translated: CASSLGRQGRSNQPQHF.

On this clonotype itself: A much larger clone differs from this one at a single base, so this may be a read error. The rearrangement joins TRBV7-9 to TRBJ2-2; 9 bases align to TRBD2. This CDR3 has 13 amino acids. Germline CDR1 and CDR2: SEHNR and FQNEAQ (reference sequence). CDR3 coding DNA: TGTGCCAGCAGATTAGCGGGAGCCGGGGAGCTGTTTTTT. As protein: CASRLAGAGELFF.

The gene calls are TRBV5-1 and TRBJ1-1; D possibly corresponds to TRBD1 (6 bases). The V end lost 4 bases, the J end lost 7 bases, and 11 bases lay between the germline ends. Germline V lookup: CDR1 SGHRS, CDR2 YFSETQ. The CDR3 sequence is 12 residues long. CDR3 sequence: CASSPLQGEAFF. As DNA, the CDR3 is TGCGCCAGCAGCCCACTACAGGGTGAAGCTTTCTTT.

The rearrangement uses TRBV7-9 and TRBJ1-2; D not resolved. The CDR3 runs 14 residues. V was clipped by 6 bases and J by 6 bases, with 17 bases between them. Germline-derived CDR1 and CDR2 are SEHNR and FQNEAQ (reference sequence). The chain's CDR3 is CASSLSRGAHGYTF. DNA of the CDR3: TGTGCCAGCAGTTTATCCCGGGGTGCCCATGGCTACACCTTC.

The genes are TRBV20-1 and TRBJ2-5, with TRBD1 matching 9 bases. This CDR3 contains 15 residues. V lost 6 bases, J lost 2 bases, and 10 bases stayed unmatched. The germline V gene has CDR1 DFQATT and CDR2 SNEGSKA (reference sequence). As DNA, the CDR3 is TGCAGTGCAACCGGGACAGGGTCGGGGCAAGAGACCCAGTACTTC. Its protein is CSATGTGSGQETQYF.

With respect to this clonotype: A much bigger clone sits one base away, suggesting this may be a read error. The chain combines TRBV29-1 with TRBJ2-7; D not certain. V was trimmed by 3 bases and J by 12 bases, leaving 15 bases between them. Germline CDR1 SQVTM, CDR2 ANQGSEA. The CDR3 totals 11 residues. The CDR3 reads CSVDGQPFRYF. The CDR3 DNA is TGCAGCGTTGATGGGCAGCCTTTTCGGTACTTC.

This chain uses TRBV20-1 with TRBJ1-6; D gene ambiguous. CDR1 is DFQATT, CDR2 SNEGSKA, per germline (reference sequence). Trimming shortened V by 0 bases and J by 0 bases, and 12 bases separated the two germline ends. The CDR3 contains 17 residues. CDR3 loop: CSARDLGDRSYNSPLHF. CDR3 DNA sequence: TGCAGTGCTAGAGATCTAGGCGACCGCTCCTATAATTCACCCCTCCACTTT.

The gene calls are TRBV10-3 and TRBJ1-6; a weak D match, TRBD1 (5 bases). V lost 5 bases and J 9 bases, leaving 14 bases between the germline ends. This CDR3 contains 14 residues. The germline gives CDR1 ENHRY, CDR2 SYGVKD. The DNA of the CDR3 is TGTGCCATCAGTAGTGGGCAGGGCATTTCACCCCTCCACTTT. Protein product: CAISSGQGISPLHF.

Details on this clonotype: The junction differs from germline at one of its ends, possibly a read error. The CDR3 bases are TGTGCCAGTAGTATTGGCTCCGGGGGGCTGTTTTTT. It translates to CASSIGSGGLFF. This rearrangement joins TRBV19 to TRBJ2-2, with D maybe TRBD2 (6 bases). This CDR3 region has 12 residues. Looked up from germline, CDR1 is LNHDA and CDR2 is SQIVND (reference sequence). The full variable domain, rest sourced from reference TRBV19 and TRBJ2-2, is DGGITQSPKYLFRKEGQNVTLSCEQNLNHDAMYWYRQDPGQGLRLIYYSQIVNDFQKGDIAEGYSVSREKKESFPLTVTSAQKNPTAFYLCASSIGSGGLFFGEGSRLTVL.

The rearrangement links TRBV10-3 to TRBJ2-7, with D maybe TRBD2 (5 bases). CDR3 length equals 16 residues. Trimming shortened V by 10 bases and J by 3 bases, and 25 bases separated the two germline ends. CDR1 and CDR2 from the germline V gene are ENHRY and SYGVKD. DNA for the CDR3: TGTGCCAGCACCCATGGAGGTACTACTTGGGGCTACGAGCAGTACTTC. This translates into CASTHGGTTWGYEQYF.

The chain combines TRBV2 with TRBJ2-5, with 8 bases fitting TRBD1. Germline CDR1 is SNHLY and CDR2 is FYNNEI. The junction had 5 bases not matched to a gene; V was cut back by 8 bases and J by 0 bases. The CDR3 contains 14 residues. In nucleotides, the CDR3 is TGTGCCAGCGGCCGACAGGGGAACCAAGAGACCCAGTACTTC. This encodes CASGRQGNQETQYF.

This chain joins TRBV6-5 and TRBJ1-1; D remains unclear. V dropped 0 bases and J dropped 0 bases, with 5 bases sitting between them. The CDR3 is 14 residues long. Germline V CDR1 and CDR2: MNHEY, SVGAGI. The chain's CDR3 is CASSYSGMNTEAFF. CDR3 in DNA: TGTGCCAGCAGTTACTCAGGCATGAACACTGAAGCTTTCTTT.

Comments on this clonotype: A single base separates this from a much larger clone, so it may be a read error. The gene calls are TRBV6-2 or TRBV6-3 and TRBJ2-6; 7 bases are a match to TRBD1. The CDR3 is made up of 15 amino acids. Per germline, CDR1 MNHEY and CDR2 SVGEGT. Here the CDR3 DNA reads TGTGTCAGCACTCCAGGGGGCTCTGGGGCCAACGTCCTGACTTTC. Translating gives CVSTPGGSGANVLTF.

This clonotype was detected many times. The rearrangement joins TRBV7-9 to TRBJ1-1; no reliable D call. Trimming shortened V by 5 bases and J by 2 bases, and 24 bases separated the two germline ends. Germline loops: CDR1 SEHNR, CDR2 FQNEAQ (reference sequence). The CDR3 is 18 amino acids. CDR3 in DNA: TGTGCCAGCAGCCCGCTGGATATGGACTCAAGAGGAAACACTGAAGCTTTCTTT. Amino acids: CASSPLDMDSRGNTEAFF.

The chain has TRBV19 and TRBJ1-1; D is unclear. V was cut by 3 bases and J by 4 bases, with 18 bases left in between. Germline assignment: CDR1 LNHDA and CDR2 SQIVND (reference sequence). The CDR3 runs to 16 residues. CDR3 DNA: TGTGCCAGTAGTATTGGCCAGTTTCAGATGAGCACTGAAGCTTTCTTT. Protein: CASSIGQFQMSTEAFF.

V gene TRBV11-1 combines with J gene TRBJ1-2, with D perhaps TRBD1 (6 bases). Per germline, CDR1 SGHAT and CDR2 FQDESV (reference sequence). CDR3 length equals 15 residues. The ends were cut back, 5 bases at V and 3 bases at J, with 16 bases in the middle. CDR3 amino acids: CASSPDRPRDYGYTF. The DNA of the CDR3 is TGTGCCAGCAGCCCGGACAGACCCCGGGACTATGGCTACACCTTC.

The chain is built from TRBV10-3 and TRBJ2-7; TRBD1 agrees at 11 bases. Germline loops: CDR1 ENHRY, CDR2 SYGVKD. V lost 8 bases, J lost 0 bases, and 12 bases stayed unmatched. This CDR3 has 17 amino acids. CDR3 in DNA: TGTGCCATCCCCGGGGTGATCGGGACAGGGGGCTCCTACGAGCAGTACTTC. Translating it yields CAIPGVIGTGGSYEQYF.